This T cell receptor (beta chain) originates from a study of PD-1 blockade in classical Hodgkin lymphoma. Whole-study results and caveats: The repertoire differences lack a defined cause, possibly disease activity or prior therapy. Newly diagnosed and completely responding patients shared comparable baseline diversity. TCR diversity at baseline was reported to be reduced in newly diagnosed patients relative to healthy donors.

J gave up 7 bases and V 4 bases, and 6 bases lay outside the gene matches. Germline V CDR1 and CDR2: MNHNY, SVGAGI (reference sequence). This CDR3 region has 14 residues. The time point is: cycle 4 day 1 (C4D1), after 6 weeks of nivolumab. There was relapse after autologous stem cell transplantation in every patient, and there was variation in brentuximab vedotin exposure. Best overall response was complete response, partial response or progressive disease in these relapsed/refractory classical Hodgkin lymphoma patients. This clone was picked up one time. The antigen is undetermined. Repertoires were generated with immunoSEQ multiplex PCR, while TCRdb's copy carries only in-frame clones and drops some. In the table there are roughly 64,000 clones, roughly nine tenths of which are singletons.

The chain combines TRBV6-6 with TRBJ2-1; TRBD2 aligns across 8 bases. The sequencing here drew on peripheral blood mononuclear cells (PBMCs), taken before the fourth cycle of nivolumab. The source is a human donor with classical Hodgkin lymphoma. The CDR3 bases are TGTGCCAGCAGTTCCACGGCGGGGGGAAATGAGCAGTTCTTC. Its protein is CASSSTAGGNEQFF.